The clone carrying this T cell receptor (beta chain) was counted only a few times. Its specificity is unknown. TCRdb itself ran the 5' RACE reads through MiXCR, one entry per CDR3 protein. The table records hundreds of thousands of distinct CDR3 sequences, about 20% of them present only once. This sample was included in a study of T-cell memory formation after mild COVID-19. General observations from the study: Some responding clones appeared in pre-infection memory, suggesting cross-reactive memory joined. For contracting clones, CD4+ ones sat mainly in CM and EM, CD8+ in EMRA. SARS-CoV-2 specificity was not confirmed for second-wave clones peaking on day 37.

The CDR3 is 17 amino acids. Germline assignment: CDR1 LGHNA and CDR2 YSLEER. The J segment lost 4 bases and the V segment lost 0 bases, leaving 6 bases of the junction unmatched. The receptor comes from an adult woman who had mild COVID-19 (a few samples of this study predate the infection). Cell type and time point are not known. The rearrangement joins TRBV4-3 to TRBJ2-2; 9 bases are shared with TRBD2. The specimen sequenced was PBMCs or a T cell subset sorted from them (not recorded which). DNA of the CDR3: TGCGCCAGCAGCCAAGAGATCGCGGGAGGGCTCACCGGGGAGCTGTTTTTT. Translated, it gives CASSQEIAGGLTGELFF.